A single sample gave rise to the 27 T cell receptor beta chains below, sequenced in a study of shared clonotypes between healthy human individuals. Positive CCR7 selection of CD45RO-negative cells yielded the naive CD8 cells, and terminally differentiated effector memory CD45RA+ cells were excluded. Sequencing used immunoSEQ multiplex PCR; TCRdb keeps in-frame clones, though not all of them. Of around 600,000 clones in the sample, approximately 95% are singletons; the top ten hold 0.11%. The sample consisted of naive CD8+ T cells sorted from blood. All receptors derive from a woman under 40 in good health.

V gene TRBV28 combines with J gene TRBJ1-5; D unclear. Trimming removed 2 bases from V and 7 bases from J, with 12 bases in between. Germline CDR1 reads MDHEN; CDR2 reads SYDVKM. This CDR3 has 14 amino acids. CDR3 loop: CASSLGQLQQPQHF. The DNA for the CDR3 is TGTGCCAGCAGTTTAGGTCAGTTGCAACAGCCCCAGCATTTT.

The chain has TRBV7-2 and TRBJ1-1; D unclear. Trimming took off 2 bases at V and 7 bases at J, with 11 bases between the two ends. The CDR3 has 13 residues. Germline assignment: CDR1 SGHTA and CDR2 FQGNSA. CDR3 region: CASSLIPGDEAFF. The CDR3 coding sequence is TGTGCCAGCAGCTTAATACCCGGAGATGAAGCTTTCTTT.

The J gene is TRBJ2-7, the V gene TRBV5-5, with unresolved D. Germline loops: CDR1 SGHKS, CDR2 YYEKEE (reference sequence). V gave up 0 bases and J gave up 1 base, with 8 bases separating them. The CDR3 has 14 residues. The CDR3 is CASSLVATSYEQYF. The CDR3 DNA follows: TGTGCCAGCAGCTTGGTGGCCACTTCCTACGAGCAGTACTTC. The whole variable domain, remainder taken from reference TRBV5-5 and TRBJ2-7, is DAGVTQSPTHLIKTRGQQVTLRCSPISGHKSVSWYQQVLGQGPQFIFQYYEKEERGRGNFPDRFSARQFPNYSSELNVNALLLGDSALYLCASSLVATSYEQYFGPGTRLTVT.

This rearrangement joins TRBV28 to TRBJ1-5; a possible D gene is TRBD1 (5 bases). Looked up from germline, CDR1 is MDHEN and CDR2 is SYDVKM. CDR3 length: 12 amino acids. The V gene lost 6 bases and the J gene lost 6 bases, with 9 bases spanning the gap. CDR3 DNA: TGTGCCAGCAGGGGGGAGGTTCAGCCCCAGCATTTT. Encoded protein: CASRGEVQPQHF. Filled out from reference TRBV28 and TRBJ1-5, the complete variable domain reads DVKVTQSSRYLVKRTGEKVFLECVQDMDHENMFWYRQDPGLGLRLIYFSYDVKMKEKGDIPEGYSVSREKKERFSLILESASTNQTSMYLCASRGEVQPQHFGDGTRLSIL.

This rearrangement joins TRBV2 to TRBJ2-1; D possibly corresponds to TRBD2 (6 bases). Trimming removed 7 bases at V and 7 bases at J, with 23 bases between. The V gene's germline CDR1 is SNHLY and CDR2 FYNNEI. CDR3 length: 16 residues. The CDR3 is CASIPSRRDWRNEQFF. CDR3 bases: TGTGCCAGCATTCCCTCTAGGAGGGATTGGAGAAATGAGCAGTTCTTC.

The chain combines TRBV5-4 with TRBJ1-2; D ambiguous. CDR1 and CDR2 from the germline V gene are SGHNT and YYREEE (reference sequence). The CDR3 consists of 12 residues. With 4 bases removed from V and 6 bases from J, the gap between germline ends came to 10 bases. The CDR3 region has the DNA TGTGCCAGCAGCCACGACGGGGATGGCTACACCTTC. Translation: CASSHDGDGYTF.

CDR3 region: CASSSSTGTDTQYF. Here the CDR3 DNA reads TGCGCCAGCAGTTCATCGACCGGCACAGATACGCAGTATTTT. The chain has TRBV5-1 and TRBJ2-3; D gene uncertain. The CDR3 runs 14 residues. Germline values: CDR1 SGHRS, CDR2 YFSETQ. V was shortened by 5 bases and J by 1 base, with 11 bases between the two germline ends. The full variable domain, its missing parts supplied by reference TRBV5-1 and TRBJ2-3, is KAGVTQTPRYLIKTRGQQVTLSCSPISGHRSVSWYQQTPGQGLQFLFEYFSETQRNKGNFPGRFSGRQFSNSRSEMNVSTLELGDSALYLCASSSSTGTDTQYFGPGTRLTVL.

To note about this clone: A read error may account for a junction end that differs from germline. The rearrangement links TRBV28 to TRBJ2-4; D remains ambiguous. This CDR3 has 11 residues. Germline V lookup: CDR1 MDHEN, CDR2 SYDVKM. The CDR3, as DNA: TGTGCCAGCAGTTATGGACCAATGCAGAACTTC. Translated, it gives CASSYGPMQNF.

The chain links TRBV7-9 to TRBJ2-7; possibly TRBD1 for D (6 bases). Germline loops: CDR1 SEHNR, CDR2 FQNEAQ (reference sequence). CDR3 length equals 14 residues. Trimming took off 2 bases at V and 3 bases at J, with 11 bases between the two ends. The CDR3 protein is CASSLLQGNYEQYF. The CDR3 DNA follows: TGTGCCAGCAGCTTACTGCAGGGGAACTACGAGCAGTACTTC. The whole variable domain, filled in from reference TRBV7-9 and TRBJ2-7, reads DTGVSQNPRHKITKRGQNVTFRCDPISEHNRLYWYRQTLGQGPEFLTYFQNEAQLEKSRLLSDRFSAERPKGSFSTLEIQRTEQGDSAMYLCASSLLQGNYEQYFGPGTRLTVT.

Notes on this clone: Other nucleotide sequences from this sample produce the same CDR3. The chain has TRBV27 and TRBJ1-2; 9 bases line up with TRBD1. V lost 0 bases and J lost 5; bases outside the gene matches: 1. The CDR3 extends over 14 amino acids. CDR1 is MNHEY, CDR2 SMNVEV, per germline (reference sequence). The CDR3 DNA is TGTGCCAGCAGTTTATCGGGGACAGGGTATGGCTACACCTTC. Protein sequence: CASSLSGTGYGYTF.

The J gene is TRBJ2-7, the V gene TRBV28, with D unclear. The CDR3 is made up of 14 amino acids. The germline V and J ends were trimmed by 6 bases and 0 bases, with 12 bases remaining between them. Germline CDR1 is MDHEN and CDR2 is SYDVKM. CDR3 loop: CASSRRAYSYEQYF. CDR3 nucleotide sequence: TGTGCCAGCAGCCGTCGGGCTTACTCCTACGAGCAGTACTTC.

The CDR3 reads CAISELGGVDTQYF. The CDR3 DNA sequence: TGTGCCATCAGTGAGTTGGGAGGTGTTGATACGCAGTATTTT. The rearrangement joins TRBV10-3 to TRBJ2-3; TRBD2 might be the D (6 bases). This CDR3 has 14 amino acids. Germline loops: CDR1 ENHRY, CDR2 SYGVKD. V gave up 1 base and J gave up 6 bases, with 11 bases separating them.

V usage is TRBV4-1 and J usage is TRBJ2-7; TRBD2 might be the D (7 bases). Germline loops: CDR1 MGHRA, CDR2 YSYEKL. The CDR3 spans 16 residues. Deletions cut 0 bases from V and 2 bases from J, with 14 bases between. CDR3 region: CASSQDLGRGTYEQYF. The CDR3 nucleotides are TGCGCCAGCAGCCAAGATCTGGGGAGGGGGACCTACGAGCAGTACTTC.

Details on this clone: The same CDR3 arises from other DNA sequences in this sample as well. V and J are TRBV27 and TRBJ1-5; the D is unclear. Trimming left V 2 bases short and J 4 bases short, with 9 bases between. CDR3 length equals 14 residues. Germline loops: CDR1 MNHEY, CDR2 SMNVEV (reference sequence). The CDR3 sequence: CASSLRQYNQPQHF. The CDR3 nucleotides read TGTGCCAGCAGTTTAAGGCAGTATAATCAGCCCCAGCATTTT.

The J gene is TRBJ2-2, the V gene TRBV27; the D gene is possibly TRBD1 (5 bases). The length of the CDR3 is 14 residues. Trimming left V 2 bases short and J 7 bases short, with 11 bases between. Germline-derived CDR1 and CDR2 are MNHEY and SMNVEV (reference sequence). CDR3 coding DNA: TGTGCCAGCAGTTTACTAGGGGTTGGCGGGGAGCTGTTTTTT. It codes for CASSLLGVGGELFF.

The table lists this clone with a count of one. The CDR3 DNA reads as TGTGCCAGCCGTGACAGGGTGGGGGTTAATCAGCCCCAGCATTTT. Protein product: CASRDRVGVNQPQHF. V is TRBV19 and J is TRBJ1-5; 7 bases agree with TRBD1. This CDR3 has 15 amino acids. Germline V gene data show CDR1 as LNHDA and CDR2 as SQIVND (reference sequence). V trimming: 9 bases; J trimming: 4 bases; junction bases outside the gene matches: 12.

The chain combines TRBV6-6 with TRBJ1-2; D unresolved. The V gene lost 6 bases and the J gene lost 1 base, with 12 bases spanning the gap. The CDR3 contains 14 residues. The germline CDR1 and CDR2 sequences are MNHNY and SVGAGI (reference sequence). The CDR3 loop is CASRIFTGNYGYTF. CDR3 sequence (DNA): TGTGCCAGCAGAATATTTACCGGTAACTATGGCTACACCTTC.

The chain carries TRBV5-8 and TRBJ2-7; TRBD1 matches at 8 bases. The CDR3 extends over 13 amino acids. V lost 6 bases and J lost 7; bases outside the gene matches: 9. Germline V gene sequence: CDR1 SGHTS, CDR2 YDEGEE. CDR3 in amino acids: CASTPQGAREQYF. The CDR3 bases are TGTGCCAGCACCCCGCAGGGGGCTCGAGAGCAGTACTTC.

The chain uses TRBV6-1 and TRBJ2-7; D uncertain. Trimming cost V 4 bases and J 6 bases, with 22 bases left between them. Germline CDR1 is MNHNS and CDR2 is SASEGT. This CDR3 contains 16 residues. The CDR3, as DNA: TGTGCCAGCAGTGCTTTGTACTCCCCGCCCAAGGGCGAGCAGTACTTC. It translates to CASSALYSPPKGEQYF.

The genes are TRBV7-9 and TRBJ1-1, with D possibly matching TRBD1 (5 bases). The CDR3 is made up of 15 amino acids. Germline values: CDR1 SEHNR, CDR2 FQNEAQ (reference sequence). The V gene lost 1 base and the J gene lost 0 bases, with 9 bases spanning the gap. The CDR3 spells CASSLGWGMNTEAFF. As DNA, the CDR3 is TGTGCCAGCAGCTTAGGTTGGGGGATGAACACTGAAGCTTTCTTT.

This chain joins TRBV5-1 and TRBJ2-4; D not certain. CDR3 length: 15 amino acids. Trimming shortened V by 4 bases and J by 0 bases, and 11 bases separated the two germline ends. CDR1 and CDR2 (germline): SGHRS, YFSETQ. The CDR3 protein is CASSPAPLAKNIQYF. CDR3 bases: TGCGCCAGCAGCCCCGCTCCCCTAGCCAAAAACATTCAGTACTTC.

The CDR3 reads CASSWDSDRRYQETQYF. CDR3 DNA: TGTGCCAGCAGCTGGGACTCGGACAGGAGGTACCAAGAGACCCAGTACTTC. This chain uses TRBV28 with TRBJ2-5; TRBD1 might be the D (7 bases). V lost 6 bases and J 0 bases, leaving 20 bases between the germline ends. Germline CDR1 is MDHEN and CDR2 is SYDVKM. The CDR3 extends over 17 amino acids.

The V gene is TRBV7-9, the J gene TRBJ2-5, with TRBD1 matching over 9 bases. The CDR3 extends over 16 amino acids. Losses at the gene ends were 5 bases for V and 5 bases for J; bases not matched to a gene: 12. CDR1 SEHNR and CDR2 FQNEAQ come from the germline V gene (reference sequence). CDR3 residues: CASSTRQGGFWETQYF. The CDR3 region has the DNA TGTGCCAGCAGCACAAGACAGGGGGGTTTTTGGGAGACCCAGTACTTC.

As for this clone: This sample includes further DNA sequences coding for the same CDR3. The CDR3 DNA reads TGTGCCAGTAGTATAGGACTGGGGAACACTGAAGCTTTCTTT. Translating it yields CASSIGLGNTEAFF. V is TRBV19 and J is TRBJ1-1; D not certain. This CDR3 spans 14 amino acids. The germline CDR1 and CDR2 sequences are LNHDA and SQIVND (reference sequence). V was clipped by 1 base and J by 1 base, with 7 bases between them.

With respect to this clone: The same CDR3 also results from other DNA sequences found in this sample. The chain has TRBV4-1 and TRBJ2-1; D not certain. The CDR3 runs to 14 residues. Trimming cost V 2 bases and J 3 bases, with 8 bases left between them. CDR1 is MGHRA and CDR2 is YSYEKL in the germline V gene. CDR3 nucleotide sequence: TGCGCCAGCAGCCAAACCCCCAGCTACAATGAGCAGTTCTTC. Its translation: CASSQTPSYNEQFF.

The V call is TRBV7-2, the J call TRBJ2-2; the D is unclear. Trimming pared 3 bases from V and 7 bases from J, leaving 12 bases between. The CDR3 covers 14 residues. Per germline, CDR1 SGHTA and CDR2 FQGNSA. The CDR3 loop reads CASSFLRYGGELFF. The CDR3 DNA is TGTGCCAGCAGCTTCTTACGATACGGCGGGGAGCTGTTTTTT.

This clone was observed a single time. This chain links TRBV5-6 with TRBJ1-2; weak D call: TRBD1 (5 bases). The CDR3 contains 13 residues. The V end lost 4 bases, the J end lost 8 bases, and 15 bases lay between the germline ends. The germline gives CDR1 SGHDT, CDR2 YYEEEE. CDR3 bases: TGTGCCAGCAGCCCAAATTGGGGGTTCGGCTACACCTTC. Translating it yields CASSPNWGFGYTF.